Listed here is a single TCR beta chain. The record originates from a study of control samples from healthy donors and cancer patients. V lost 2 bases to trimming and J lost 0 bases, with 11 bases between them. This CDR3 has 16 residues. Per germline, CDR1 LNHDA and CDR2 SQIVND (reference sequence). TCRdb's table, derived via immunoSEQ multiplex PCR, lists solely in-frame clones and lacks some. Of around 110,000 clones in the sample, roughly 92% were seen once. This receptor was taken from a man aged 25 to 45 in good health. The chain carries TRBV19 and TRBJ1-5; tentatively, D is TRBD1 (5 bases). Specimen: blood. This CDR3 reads CASSIRQSYSNQPQHF. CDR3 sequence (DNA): TGTGCCAGTAGTATACGACAGTCTTATAGCAATCAGCCCCAGCATTTT.